These 29 T cell receptor beta chains share one sample of origin, sequenced in a study of blood T cells in healthy people across ages. The second PCR ran about 6 to 11 cycles with a sample-barcoded 5' primer and J-beta primers. TCRdb itself ran the 5' RACE reads through MiXCR, one entry per CDR3 protein. Of approximately 810,000 distinct CDR3 sequences in the sample, 25% to 35% were seen once. Material: blood. The receptors stem from a woman at least 80 years old in good health.

The rearrangement joins TRBV6-2 or TRBV6-3 to TRBJ2-2; 7 nucleotides agree with TRBD1. This CDR3 contains 16 residues. The ends lost 2 bases at V and 1 base at J; junction bases unmatched: 4. The V gene's germline CDR1 is MNHEY and CDR2 SVGEGT. Written as DNA, the CDR3 is TGTGCCAGCAGTTACCCAAGGACAGGGAACACCGGGGAGCTGTTTTTT. Its protein product is CASSYPRTGNTGELFF.

This clonotype was found many times. The chain joins TRBV4-2 to TRBJ2-5; D may be TRBD2 (5 bases). Per the germline V gene, CDR1 is LGHNA and CDR2 is YNFKEQ. Trimming shortened V by 3 bases and J by 4 bases, and 15 bases separated the two germline ends. This CDR3 is 15 amino acids long. CDR3 coding DNA: TGTGCCAGCAGCCAGAGTGAGGGTTGGGCAGAGACCCAGTACTTC. Amino acid sequence: CASSQSEGWAETQYF.

The V gene is TRBV5-6, the J gene TRBJ2-2; possibly TRBD1 or TRBD2 for D (5 bases each). V lost 2 bases and J 4 bases, leaving 18 bases between the germline ends. Germline V gene data show CDR1 as SGHDT and CDR2 as YYEEEE. The CDR3 sequence is 17 residues long. CDR3 DNA: TGTGCCAGCAGCTTTATAGGAGCAGGGAGTGTCACCGGGGAGCTGTTTTTT. This translates into CASSFIGAGSVTGELFF.

The chain employs TRBV18 and TRBJ2-3, with D tentatively TRBD1 or TRBD2 (5 bases each). In germline, CDR1 is KGHSH, CDR2 LQKENI. The V end lost 6 bases, the J end lost 4 bases, and 17 bases lay between the germline ends. The CDR3 spans 15 residues. The DNA for the CDR3 is TGTGCCAGCTCCGCCGGGACGGGCACGGCAGATACGCAGTATTTT. Protein: CASSAGTGTADTQYF.

Comments on this clonotype: This sequence may be a read error, since a much larger clone differs from it by one base. The V gene is TRBV7-8, the J gene TRBJ2-3; 7 bases agree with TRBD2. The CDR3 sequence is 16 residues long. Per the germline V gene, CDR1 is SGHVS and CDR2 is FQNEAQ. The CDR3 spells CASTHRDGRITDTRYF. In DNA, the CDR3 is TGTGCCAGCACTCATCGGGACGGGAGGATCACAGATACGCGGTATTTT. The entire variable domain, with the rest obtained from reference TRBV7-8 and TRBJ2-3, is as follows: GAGVSQSPRYKVAKRGQDVALRCDPISGHVSLFWYQQALGQGPEFLTYFQNEAQLDKSGLPSDRFFAERPEGSVSTLKIQRTQQEDSAVYLCASTHRDGRITDTRYFGPGTRLTVL.

The chain is built from TRBV12-3 or TRBV12-4 and TRBJ1-1; D may be TRBD1 (6 bases). The CDR3 runs 13 residues. The germline V and J ends were trimmed by 6 bases and 7 bases, with 15 bases remaining between them. CDR3 sequence reads: CASSNTGLGEAFF. In DNA form, the CDR3 reads TGTGCCAGCAGCAATACAGGGTTGGGTGAAGCTTTCTTT.

This clonotype was counted many times. The chain uses TRBV4-1 and TRBJ2-6; 9 nucleotides agree with TRBD1. J gave up 3 bases and V 0 bases, and 6 bases lay outside the gene matches. Looked up from germline, CDR1 is MGHRA and CDR2 is YSYEKL. The CDR3 runs 18 residues. The CDR3 reads CASSQEGTGYIGANVLTF. The CDR3, as DNA: TGCGCCAGCAGCCAAGAAGGGACAGGGTATATTGGGGCCAACGTCCTGACTTTC.

This clonotype was found many times. This rearrangement joins TRBV7-9 to TRBJ2-5; D gene ambiguous. Germline V gene sequence: CDR1 SEHNR, CDR2 FQNEAQ (reference sequence). This CDR3 contains 13 residues. V lost 6 bases, J lost 4 bases, and 12 bases lay in between. The CDR3 bases are TGTGCCAGCAGTTCCTCTAAAGCAGAGACCCAGTACTTC. Translated: CASSSSKAETQYF. Full variable domain (outside the CDR3, taken from reference TRBV7-9 and TRBJ2-5): DTGVSQNPRHKITKRGQNVTFRCDPISEHNRLYWYRQTLGQGPEFLTYFQNEAQLEKSRLLSDRFSAERPKGSFSTLEIQRTEQGDSAMYLCASSSSKAETQYFGPGTRLLVL.

This clonotype was observed at least ten times. The chain couples TRBV7-2 to TRBJ2-7; D gene unclear. This CDR3 region has 14 residues. The germline V gene has CDR1 SGHTA and CDR2 FQGNSA. V dropped 4 bases and J dropped 2 bases, with 12 bases sitting between them. DNA of the CDR3: TGTGCCAGCAGCTCCTACGGGTCCCCCTACGAGCAGTACTTC. Its protein product is CASSSYGSPYEQYF.

Concerning this clonotype itself: This may arise from a read error, as a much more abundant clone is one base away. The chain recombines TRBV9 with TRBJ2-1, with 16 bases lining up with TRBD2. Germline assignment: CDR1 SGDLS and CDR2 YYNGEE. The junction had 10 bases not matched to a gene; V was cut back by 3 bases and J by 10 bases. The CDR3 consists of 17 residues. In nucleotides, the CDR3 is TGTGCCAGCAGCGCCGGGACTAGCGGGGGGGCCGTCTACGAGCAGTTCTTC. This sequence encodes CASSAGTSGGAVYEQFF.

This chain joins TRBV20-1 and TRBJ2-7, with D perhaps TRBD1 or TRBD2 (6 bases each). CDR1 and CDR2 from the germline V gene are DFQATT and SNEGSKA (reference sequence). Deletions cut 6 bases from V and 3 bases from J, with 18 bases between. The CDR3 sequence is 14 residues long. The CDR3 spells CSARRPGASYEQYF. CDR3 nucleotides: TGCAGTGCCCGGAGGCCGGGGGCCAGCTACGAGCAGTACTTC.

This clonotype has more than one count but fewer than ten. The rearrangement uses TRBV20-1 and TRBJ2-1, with TRBD2 identical over 11 bases. The CDR3 has 14 amino acids. V shed 3 bases, J shed 9 bases, and the junction held 7 bases outside the gene matches. CDR1 is DFQATT, CDR2 SNEGSKA, per germline (reference sequence). CDR3 coding DNA: TGCAGTGCTAGGTCTAGCGGGGGGATCAGTGAGCAGTTCTTC. This gives the protein CSARSSGGISEQFF.

Many counts were recorded for this clonotype. The chain employs TRBV6-2 or TRBV6-3 and TRBJ2-1, with D tentatively TRBD1 (6 bases). Germline CDR1 MNHEY, CDR2 SVGEGT. Between the trimmed V and J ends, which lost 2 bases and 6 bases, there was a span of 17 bases. This CDR3 has 16 residues. The DNA for the CDR3 is TGTGCCAGCAGTTACCCCGACGTAGGACAGCTCAATGAGCAGTTCTTC. It specifies CASSYPDVGQLNEQFF.

This clonotype has a handful of counts. The genes are TRBV12-3 or TRBV12-4 and TRBJ1-1; unclear D gene. V lost 5 bases, J lost 0 bases, and 10 bases lay in between. The CDR3 contains 14 residues. CDR3: CASSQRHLNTEAFF. As DNA, the CDR3 is TGTGCCAGCAGTCAGAGACACCTGAACACTGAAGCTTTCTTT.

This sequence joins TRBV7-8 and TRBJ2-7; 9 positions match TRBD2. The J segment lost 5 bases and the V segment lost 1 base, leaving 6 bases of the junction unmatched. Germline V gene lookup returns CDR1 SGHVS and CDR2 FQNEAQ. The CDR3 has 15 residues. CDR3 nucleotides: TGTGCCAGCAGCTTAGTGGGGACTAGCCGGAACGAGCAGTACTTC. Protein: CASSLVGTSRNEQYF.

The table lists this clonotype with many counts. The chain employs TRBV2 and TRBJ1-1; D is perhaps TRBD1 (5 bases). The CDR3 runs to 13 residues. Between the trimmed V and J ends, which lost 7 bases and 1 base, there was a span of 10 bases. Germline V lookup: CDR1 SNHLY, CDR2 FYNNEI. The DNA of the CDR3 is TGTGCCAGCACGCAGGGAACGAACACTGAAGCTTTCTTT. Translating it yields CASTQGTNTEAFF.

The sample holds many counts of this clonotype. The chain links TRBV5-1 to TRBJ1-6; a possible D gene is TRBD1 (6 bases). There are 16 residues in the CDR3. V was clipped by 3 bases and J by 11 bases, with 21 bases between them. Per germline, CDR1 SGHRS and CDR2 YFSETQ. In DNA, the CDR3 is TGCGCCAGCAGCTCAAACCCCGGGACAATGTCGACACCCCTCCACTTT. This translates into CASSSNPGTMSTPLHF.

The table lists this clonotype with many counts. The chain links TRBV10-3 to TRBJ2-1; TRBD1 agrees at 12 bases. V lost 6 bases to trimming and J lost 4 bases; unmatched junction nucleotides: 4. Germline CDR1 reads ENHRY; CDR2 reads SYGVKD. The CDR3 totals 15 residues. CDR3 loop: CAIRGTGGFYNEQFF. The CDR3, as DNA: TGTGCCATCAGGGGGACAGGGGGCTTTTACAATGAGCAGTTCTTC.

The sample holds many counts of this clonotype. V is TRBV7-2 and J is TRBJ2-6, with 10 bases lining up with TRBD1. Unmatched junction bases numbered 6, after V lost 4 bases and J lost 3 bases. The CDR3 loop spans 17 amino acids. Per germline, CDR1 SGHTA and CDR2 FQGNSA. Here the CDR3 DNA reads TGTGCCAGCAGCTCCGCGACAGGGGGCTTTGGGGCCAACGTCCTGACTTTC. It codes for CASSSATGGFGANVLTF.

This chain uses TRBV20-1 with TRBJ1-6, with D perhaps matching TRBD1 (6 bases). The CDR3 runs 14 residues. The V end lost 6 bases, the J end lost 7 bases, and 16 bases lay between the germline ends. Germline CDR1 is DFQATT and CDR2 is SNEGSKA (reference sequence). DNA of the CDR3: TGCAGTGCCCATTCTCAGGGGCTCAATTCACCCCTCCACTTT. Protein sequence: CSAHSQGLNSPLHF.

This chain joins TRBV12-3 or TRBV12-4 and TRBJ2-7; 9 nucleotides align to TRBD2. The end of the DNA fits TRBJ2-5 better, so the J call may be wrong. CDR3 length equals 19 residues. The CDR3 region is CASSLRQENSGGTLVTQYF. The CDR3 DNA follows: TGTGCCAGCAGTTTAAGGCAGGAGAACAGCGGGGGGACGTTGGTGACCCAGTACTTC.

This clonotype was counted between two and nine times. V and J are TRBV7-8 and TRBJ2-1; D might be TRBD2 (6 bases). There are 13 residues in the CDR3. The ends were cut back, 5 bases at V and 14 bases at J, with 19 bases in the middle. CDR1 and CDR2 (germline): SGHVS, FQNEAQ. The CDR3 region has the DNA TGTGCCAGCAGCGAGTTAACTGGGGGGAGAGAGTTCTTC. This gives the protein CASSELTGGREFF.

The chain has TRBV20-1 and TRBJ2-7; 8 bases map to TRBD2. The germline V gene encodes CDR1 DFQATT and CDR2 SNEGSKA (reference sequence). The V and J ends lost 0 bases and 2 bases, in that order; junction bases with no gene match: 9. The CDR3 totals 16 residues. CDR3 coding DNA: TGCAGTGCTAGAGATCCTATAAGCGGGGGTCCCTACGAGCAGTACTTC. This codes for CSARDPISGGPYEQYF.

This clonotype was detected a few times. The chain links TRBV7-2 to TRBJ2-5; TRBD2 aligns across 11 bases. Germline V lookup: CDR1 SGHTA, CDR2 FQGNSA. V gave up 1 base and J gave up 11 bases; unmatched junction bases: 15. The CDR3 loop spans 17 amino acids. Written as DNA, the CDR3 is TGTGCCAGCAGCTTAGGTGGGCCTAGCGGGGGGCAGAATGAGCAGTACTTC. It specifies CASSLGGPSGGQNEQYF.

This clonotype was counted only a few times. The V call is TRBV10-3, the J call TRBJ2-5; D is undetermined. V shed 2 bases and J shed 5 bases, with 6 bases lying between them. The CDR3 length is 12 residues. CDR1 is ENHRY, CDR2 SYGVKD, per germline. The CDR3 bases are TGTGCCATCAGTGAGAACGTTGAGACCCAGTACTTC. It yields the protein CAISENVETQYF.

About this clonotype itself: Relative to the germline gene, one junction end is altered; a read error may explain this. The rearrangement uses TRBV12-3 or TRBV12-4 and TRBJ1-1; tentatively, D is TRBD1 (5 bases). The length of the CDR3 is 16 residues. CDR3 sequence: CAGSWVGEPPFVEAFF. The CDR3 nucleotides read TGTGCCGGCAGTTGGGTGGGGGAACCCCCTTTTGTTGAAGCTTTCTTT.

The sample holds a few counts of this clonotype. The V call is TRBV11-2, the J call TRBJ2-1; D unclear. The germline V gene encodes CDR1 SGHAT and CDR2 FQNNGV. Trimming cost V 5 bases and J 2 bases, with 10 bases left between them. CDR3 length equals 14 residues. In DNA, the CDR3 is TGTGCCAGCAGCGCAGTTTTCCCCTACAATGAGCAGTTCTTC. It codes for CASSAVFPYNEQFF.

The chain joins TRBV6-1 to TRBJ1-5, with D maybe TRBD1 (6 bases). The CDR3 runs to 16 residues. Trimming stripped 7 bases from V and 1 base from J, with 17 bases between. Germline CDR1 MNHNS, CDR2 SASEGT. CDR3 in amino acids: CASTQMRTASNQPQHF. CDR3 in DNA: TGTGCCAGCACCCAAATGCGGACAGCGAGCAATCAGCCCCAGCATTTT.

This clonotype came up a few times. The V and J genes are TRBV9 and TRBJ2-7; 7 nucleotides match TRBD1. Germline CDR1 reads SGDLS; CDR2 reads YYNGEE. The J segment lost 6 bases and the V segment lost 0 bases, leaving 3 bases of the junction unmatched. This CDR3 has 13 amino acids. For the CDR3, the DNA is TGTGCCAGCAGCGTAGCCAGACAGGGCGAGCAGTACTTC. Its translation is CASSVARQGEQYF.